Shown below are 21 T cell receptor beta chains from a single sample sequenced in a study of OX40 agonist ivuxolimab in advanced cancers. Profiled with immunoSEQ multiplex PCR; TCRdb holds only in-frame clones, not every one. The sample yields some 77,000 clones, roughly 93% seen once. The sequenced sample was CD4+ or CD8+ T cells sorted from blood, obtained in a trial of the OX40 agonist ivuxolimab. These receptors all come from an adult with an advanced solid tumor such as melanoma, head and neck, liver or kidney cancer.

The chain links TRBV5-4 to TRBJ2-3; D is uncertain. Germline lookup yields CDR1 SGHNT and CDR2 YYREEE (reference sequence). This CDR3 region has 13 residues. Trimming removed 1 base from V and 0 bases from J, with 3 bases in between. This CDR3 reads CASSLTSTDTQYF. The CDR3 DNA is TGTGCCAGCAGCTTGACGAGCACAGATACGCAGTATTTT.

The V call is TRBV19, the J call TRBJ2-6, with D uncertain. Trimming left V 5 bases short and J 0 bases short, with 11 bases between. CDR1 is LNHDA, CDR2 SQIVND, per germline (reference sequence). The CDR3 runs to 16 residues. CDR3 DNA: TGTGCCAGTAGTGTCCTTCAGAGCTCTGGGGCCAACGTCCTGACTTTC. Protein sequence: CASSVLQSSGANVLTF.

This clone was seen only once. The chain has TRBV10-3 and TRBJ2-7, with D maybe TRBD1 (6 bases). Trimming cost V 4 bases and J 4 bases, with 20 bases left between them. The CDR3 has 16 residues. Per the germline V gene, CDR1 is ENHRY and CDR2 is SYGVKD. The CDR3 coding sequence is TGTGCCATCAGTGGGAAACAGGGAGATCCGGGGTACGAGCAGTACTTC. Translating gives CAISGKQGDPGYEQYF.

A word on this clone: Other DNA sequences in the same sample also yield this CDR3. The CDR3 DNA sequence: TGTGCCAGCAGCGGCCCAAATTCACCCCTCCACTTT. Translated: CASSGPNSPLHF. The chain recombines TRBV5-4 with TRBJ1-6; no firm D call. The CDR3 runs to 12 residues. The germline V and J ends were trimmed by 4 bases and 7 bases, with 6 bases remaining between them. Germline V gives CDR1 SGHNT, CDR2 YYREEE (reference sequence).

The chain joins TRBV5-1 to TRBJ2-5, with 8 bases identical to TRBD2. The CDR3 runs to 16 residues. After removal of 4 bases from V and 5 bases from J, the junction contained 13 bases not matched to a gene. Germline assignment: CDR1 SGHRS and CDR2 YFSETQ. CDR3 loop: CASSPVGGGGIETQYF. DNA for the CDR3: TGCGCCAGCAGCCCAGTGGGAGGCGGGGGGATTGAGACCCAGTACTTC.

The chain uses TRBV6-1 and TRBJ1-2; D possibly corresponds to TRBD1 (5 bases). Germline loops: CDR1 MNHNS, CDR2 SASEGT. The CDR3 runs 13 residues. The ends were cut back, 8 bases at V and 8 bases at J, with 18 bases in the middle. CDR3 sequence: CASGKQDPRGYTF. CDR3 DNA sequence: TGTGCCAGCGGCAAACAGGATCCGAGAGGCTACACCTTC.

A single count supports this clone. V is TRBV5-1 and J is TRBJ2-1, with 12 bases aligning to TRBD2. The CDR3 has 15 amino acids. The junction had 2 bases not matched to a gene; V was cut back by 1 base and J by 6 bases. CDR1 and CDR2 (germline): SGHRS, YFSETQ. This CDR3 reads CASSLRLAGANEQFF. The CDR3 nucleotides are TGCGCCAGCAGCTTGAGACTAGCGGGGGCCAATGAGCAGTTCTTC.

The chain combines TRBV19 with TRBJ1-5; 8 positions match TRBD1. Per germline, CDR1 LNHDA and CDR2 SQIVND (reference sequence). V lost 3 bases to trimming and J lost 7 bases; unmatched junction nucleotides: 14. The CDR3 is 17 amino acids. The CDR3 bases are TGTGCCAGTAGTATCCTAGCCGGGGCCAGACAGGGGCAGCCCCAGCATTTT. This sequence encodes CASSILAGARQGQPQHF.

The V call is TRBV4-1, the J call TRBJ2-7; D not certain. CDR3 length: 13 amino acids. Germline V gives CDR1 MGHRA, CDR2 YSYEKL. Trimming cost V 0 bases and J 7 bases, with 10 bases left between them. CDR3: CASSQDHLWEQYF. DNA of the CDR3: TGCGCCAGCAGCCAAGATCATTTATGGGAGCAGTACTTC.

The chain has TRBV6-1 and TRBJ2-5; 7 nucleotides align to TRBD1. The CDR3 runs 13 residues. The J segment lost 2 bases and the V segment lost 7 bases, leaving 4 bases of the junction unmatched. CDR1 MNHNS and CDR2 SASEGT come from the germline V gene. CDR3 coding DNA: TGTGCCAGCATCAGGGGGATACAAGAGACCCAGTACTTC. Its translation is CASIRGIQETQYF.

The V call is TRBV4-3, the J call TRBJ2-2; TRBD2 is a possible D gene (6 bases). The germline V and J ends were trimmed by 8 bases and 7 bases, with 8 bases remaining between them. The CDR3 totals 11 residues. Germline values: CDR1 LGHNA, CDR2 YSLEER. CDR3 amino acids: CASAGYGELFF. DNA of the CDR3: TGCGCCAGCGCGGGATACGGGGAGCTGTTTTTT.

The CDR3 DNA sequence: TGTGCCTCTACATCAGGGGCCCAAGAGACCCAGTACTTC. It translates to CASTSGAQETQYF. V gene TRBV30 combines with J gene TRBJ2-5; weak D call: TRBD1 (6 bases). The length of the CDR3 is 13 residues. CDR1 is GTSNPN and CDR2 is SVGIG in the germline V gene (reference sequence). V was cut by 7 bases and J by 1 base, with 13 bases left in between.

This chain joins TRBV5-1 and TRBJ2-5; D not certain. Germline V CDR1 and CDR2: SGHRS, YFSETQ. V dropped 0 bases and J dropped 5 bases, with 8 bases sitting between them. This CDR3 region has 13 residues. The CDR3 nucleotides read TGCGCCAGCAGCTTGGTCGTCGGGGAGACCCAGTACTTC. Encoded protein: CASSLVVGETQYF.

The rearrangement links TRBV27 to TRBJ1-5, with D hard to call. This CDR3 contains 15 residues. Trimming cost V 6 bases and J 7 bases, with 19 bases left between them. Germline CDR1 and CDR2: MNHEY and SMNVEV (reference sequence). In nucleotides, the CDR3 is TGTGCCAGCAGCTCTAGTGGTGGGGTGGGCCAGCCCCAGCATTTT. Translating it yields CASSSSGGVGQPQHF.

This chain connects TRBV10-3 to TRBJ1-1; D is perhaps TRBD1 (6 bases). Trimming shortened V by 2 bases and J by 0 bases, and 10 bases separated the two germline ends. This CDR3 has 15 amino acids. Germline V gene data show CDR1 as ENHRY and CDR2 as SYGVKD. The CDR3 coding sequence is TGTGCCATCAGTGAGAAGGGGGGATTGAACACTGAAGCTTTCTTT. Translated, it gives CAISEKGGLNTEAFF.

The chain carries TRBV6-6 and TRBJ1-4, with D perhaps TRBD1 (5 bases). V was cut by 2 bases and J by 7 bases, with 8 bases left in between. The CDR3 extends over 13 amino acids. Germline V lookup: CDR1 MNHNY, CDR2 SVGAGI (reference sequence). The CDR3 DNA sequence: TGTGCCAGCAGTTACCTGGGACTTGAAAAACTGTTTTTT. It specifies CASSYLGLEKLFF.

The V gene is TRBV11-3, the J gene TRBJ2-7; 8 bases are a match to TRBD1. The CDR3 has 13 residues. Germline V gene lookup returns CDR1 SGHNT and CDR2 YENEEA. Trimming removed 4 bases from V and 6 bases from J; junction bases left unmatched: 5. The CDR3 DNA follows: TGTGCCAGCAGCTCCTCGGACAGGGTCGAGCAGTACTTC. It encodes CASSSSDRVEQYF.

A few counts support this clone. The V and J genes are TRBV5-4 and TRBJ2-2; no clear D gene. The CDR3 has 16 amino acids. Trimming removed 4 bases from V and 3 bases from J, with 16 bases in between. Germline CDR1 SGHNT, CDR2 YYREEE (reference sequence). CDR3 sequence reads: CASSTSEGYHTGELFF. The CDR3, as DNA: TGTGCCAGCAGCACCTCGGAAGGATATCACACCGGGGAGCTGTTTTTT.

V is TRBV19 and J is TRBJ1-5; D is ambiguous. The CDR3 spans 15 residues. V lost 3 bases to trimming and J lost 2 bases, with 11 bases between them. In germline, CDR1 is LNHDA, CDR2 SQIVND (reference sequence). DNA for the CDR3: TGTGCCAGTAGTATTGGGTCGGTGGGCAATCAGCCCCAGCATTTT. Protein: CASSIGSVGNQPQHF.

This chain joins TRBV28 and TRBJ1-3, with D unclear. Germline lookup yields CDR1 MDHEN and CDR2 SYDVKM. Trimming removed 1 base at V and 4 bases at J, with 5 bases between. The CDR3 spans 13 residues. The CDR3 coding sequence is TGTGCCAGCAGTTTATTGGGCGGAAACACCATATATTTT. This translates into CASSLLGGNTIYF.

The chain combines TRBV7-9 with TRBJ1-5, with D tentatively TRBD1 (5 bases). Trimming pared 4 bases from V and 6 bases from J, leaving 7 bases between. Germline V CDR1 and CDR2: SEHNR, FQNEAQ (reference sequence). The CDR3 runs 12 residues. CDR3 residues: CASSYDSQPQHF. The CDR3 DNA reads as TGTGCCAGCAGCTATGACAGTCAGCCCCAGCATTTT.